The 18 T cell receptor beta chains below were found in one sample sequenced in a study of early T cells in non-severe SARS-CoV-2 infection. From the 5' RACE reads, TCRdb called clonotypes with MiXCR, one entry per CDR3 protein. The sample includes about 64,000 distinct CDR3 sequences, over 4% of them seen just once. Specimen: whole blood. The receptor source for this set is an adult who was a healthcare worker with PCR-confirmed SARS-CoV-2 infection or an uninfected control (not recorded which).

This clonotype was seen at least ten times. This rearrangement joins TRBV29-1 to TRBJ1-2; D gene uncertain. Germline V gene lookup returns CDR1 SQVTM and CDR2 ANQGSEA. V shed 6 bases and J shed 8 bases, with 13 bases lying between them. This CDR3 is built from 11 residues. The CDR3 nucleotides are TGCAGCGTGGGGAAGATGGGCGGCTACACCTTC. This gives the protein CSVGKMGGYTF.

This clonotype came up many times. The rearrangement joins TRBV21-1 to TRBJ2-3; TRBD1, as called in the table, went unchecked against the DNA. TRBV21-1 counts as a pseudogene. The length of the CDR3 is 18 residues. The CDR3 nucleotides are TGTGCCAGCAGCAAAGCGCTTTCGGGGACACCGGCCCCAGATACGCAGTATTTT. Residues: CASSKALSGTPAPDTQYF.

This clonotype was seen many times. V gene TRBV19 combines with J gene TRBJ2-7; D is perhaps TRBD2 (6 bases). The germline V and J ends were trimmed by 5 bases and 3 bases, with 17 bases remaining between them. CDR1 and CDR2 (germline): LNHDA, SQIVND (reference sequence). The CDR3 is 15 residues long. The CDR3: CASSATGLSFYEQYF. The CDR3 DNA is TGTGCCAGTAGTGCTACGGGACTTAGTTTCTACGAGCAGTACTTC.

This clonotype was picked up many times. The V call is TRBV14, the J call TRBJ2-1; TRBD2 matches 7 bases. The CDR3 has 17 residues. Germline CDR1 is SGHDN and CDR2 is FVKESK. V gave up 4 bases and J gave up 2 bases; unmatched junction bases: 11. The DNA of the CDR3 is TGTGCCAGCAGCCCCAAAACATGGCTAGCGGCCTACAATGAGCAGTTCTTC. Translation gives CASSPKTWLAAYNEQFF.

This clonotype was found many times. V gene TRBV24-1 combines with J gene TRBJ2-3, with D tentatively TRBD1 or TRBD2 (5 bases each). Germline values: CDR1 KGHDR, CDR2 SFDVKD. V was pared by 3 bases and J by 4 bases, with 13 bases between. The CDR3 loop spans 15 amino acids. The CDR3 is CATSDPGEGADTQYF. The CDR3 DNA follows: TGTGCCACCAGTGATCCCGGGGAAGGGGCAGATACGCAGTATTTT.

Ten or more counts support this clonotype. V gene TRBV25-1 combines with J gene TRBJ1-5; D unresolved. This CDR3 is built from 13 residues. Germline values: CDR1 MGHDK, CDR2 SYGVNS. With 4 bases removed from V and 3 bases from J, the gap between germline ends came to 7 bases. CDR3 sequence (DNA): TGTGCCAGCAGTGTAGGGTTCAATCAGCCCCAGCATTTT. The encoded protein is CASSVGFNQPQHF.

This clonotype has ten or more counts. The genes are TRBV10-3 and TRBJ1-1; no clear D. This CDR3 spans 13 amino acids. Germline V gene lookup returns CDR1 ENHRY and CDR2 SYGVKD. Trimming stripped 6 bases from V and 1 base from J, with 9 bases between. CDR3 loop: CAISAASNTEAFF. The CDR3 bases are TGTGCCATCAGCGCAGCTTCGAACACTGAAGCTTTCTTT.

The sample holds many counts of this clonotype. J is TRBJ2-3 and V is TRBV9; unclear D gene. Germline V gives CDR1 SGDLS, CDR2 YYNGEE. V lost 0 bases, J lost 2 bases, and 10 bases lay in between. The CDR3 loop spans 15 amino acids. The CDR3 DNA reads TGTGCCAGCAGCGTAGTGTCAGGCCACACAGATACGCAGTATTTT. It translates to CASSVVSGHTDTQYF.

This chain uses TRBV12-5 with TRBJ2-1; D perhaps matches TRBD1 (6 bases). V lost 3 bases, J lost 9 bases, and 9 bases lay in between. The CDR3 is 12 amino acids. The V gene's germline CDR1 is LGHNT and CDR2 FRNRAP. As DNA, the CDR3 is TGTGCTAGTGGTTTACACAGGGCTGAGCAGTTCTTC. Residues: CASGLHRAEQFF.

In nucleotides, the CDR3 is TGTGCCAGCAGCATCAGACAGGACTACACTGAAGCTTTCTTT. Translating it yields CASSIRQDYTEAFF. J is TRBJ1-1 and V is TRBV7-9; perhaps TRBD1 as D (6 bases). Deletions cut 5 bases from V and 3 bases from J, with 13 bases between. Germline loops: CDR1 SEHNR, CDR2 FQNEAQ (reference sequence). The CDR3 sequence is 14 residues long.

This clonotype came up a few times. The rearrangement joins TRBV21-1 to TRBJ2-5; the tabulated D call, TRBD1, remains unverified against the DNA. TRBV21-1 is given as a pseudogene. CDR3 length: 16 amino acids. The CDR3 reads CASSKASRDTIETQYF. CDR3 DNA: TGTGCCAGCAGCAAAGCTTCGAGGGACACGATAGAGACCCAGTACTTC.

This clonotype has ten or more counts. This chain joins TRBV10-1 and TRBJ2-7, with 14 bases identical to TRBD2. The CDR3 is 15 amino acids. V was pared by 2 bases and J by 3 bases, with 0 bases of the junction left unmatched. The germline V gene has CDR1 WNHNN and CDR2 SYGVQD (reference sequence). The CDR3 is CASSEGLAGGYEQYF. The CDR3 nucleotides are TGCGCCAGCAGTGAGGGACTAGCGGGAGGCTACGAGCAGTACTTC.

This clonotype was detected ten times or more. This chain uses TRBV20-1 with TRBJ2-3, with 11 bases identical to TRBD2. Per the germline V gene, CDR1 is DFQATT and CDR2 is SNEGSKA (reference sequence). With V trimmed by 6 bases and J by 4 bases, 9 bases remained unmatched. The CDR3 runs to 15 residues. The DNA of the CDR3 is TGCAGTGCCGCCCCAGTAGCGGGGGGGCCAGATACGCAGTATTTT. This gives the protein CSAAPVAGGPDTQYF.

The table lists this clonotype with many counts. The V and J genes are TRBV30 and TRBJ1-5; no firm D call. Germline CDR1 and CDR2: GTSNPN and SVGIG (reference sequence). The CDR3 covers 15 residues. V lost 3 bases and J 4 bases, leaving 16 bases between the germline ends. Here the CDR3 DNA reads TGTGCCTGGAGCCTGAGAGGCTCGGGTAATCAGCCCCAGCATTTT. It yields the protein CAWSLRGSGNQPQHF.

Many counts were recorded for this clonotype. The chain combines TRBV5-1 with TRBJ1-2, with D hard to call. The CDR3 runs 13 residues. Between the trimmed V and J ends, which lost 4 bases and 2 bases, there was a span of 9 bases. Germline-derived CDR1 and CDR2 are SGHRS and YFSETQ. In DNA, the CDR3 is TGCGCCAGCAGCCCTGGCCAAAACTATGGCTACACCTTC. Amino acid sequence: CASSPGQNYGYTF. The entire variable domain, with the rest obtained from reference TRBV5-1 and TRBJ1-2, is as follows: KAGVTQTPRYLIKTRGQQVTLSCSPISGHRSVSWYQQTPGQGLQFLFEYFSETQRNKGNFPGRFSGRQFSNSRSEMNVSTLELGDSALYLCASSPGQNYGYTFGSGTRLTVV.

In this sample, this clonotype turned up many times. The gene calls are TRBV18 and TRBJ2-3; the D gene is possibly TRBD2 (5 bases). V lost 6 bases and J lost 2, with 12 bases in between. The CDR3 runs to 14 residues. Germline CDR1 and CDR2: KGHSH and LQKENI. CDR3: CASSWTGNTDTQYF. The CDR3 DNA is TGTGCCAGCTCCTGGACGGGGAACACAGATACGCAGTATTTT.

The J gene is TRBJ2-7, the V gene TRBV15; D is possibly TRBD1 (6 bases). CDR1 and CDR2 from the germline V gene are LNHNV and YYDKDF (reference sequence). The CDR3 runs to 14 residues. V lost 2 bases, J lost 1 base, and 9 bases lay in between. CDR3 in DNA: TGTGCCACCAGCAGACAGACAGGATCCTACGAGCAGTACTTC. The encoded protein is CATSRQTGSYEQYF.

This clonotype was seen more than once but under ten times. This chain uses TRBV9 with TRBJ1-6, with a weak D call TRBD1 (5 bases). Deletions cut 4 bases from V and 7 bases from J, with 15 bases between. CDR3 size: 15 residues. Germline assignment: CDR1 SGDLS and CDR2 YYNGEE. The CDR3 loop is CASSYSGTENSPLHF. The CDR3 DNA is TGTGCCAGCAGCTATTCCGGGACCGAGAATTCACCCCTCCACTTT. Supplemented by reference TRBV9 and TRBJ1-6, the full variable domain reads DSGVTQTPKHLITATGQRVTLRCSPRSGDLSVYWYQQSLDQGLQFLIQYYNGEERAKGNILERFSAQQFPDLHSELNLSSLELGDSALYFCASSYSGTENSPLHFGNGTRLTVT.